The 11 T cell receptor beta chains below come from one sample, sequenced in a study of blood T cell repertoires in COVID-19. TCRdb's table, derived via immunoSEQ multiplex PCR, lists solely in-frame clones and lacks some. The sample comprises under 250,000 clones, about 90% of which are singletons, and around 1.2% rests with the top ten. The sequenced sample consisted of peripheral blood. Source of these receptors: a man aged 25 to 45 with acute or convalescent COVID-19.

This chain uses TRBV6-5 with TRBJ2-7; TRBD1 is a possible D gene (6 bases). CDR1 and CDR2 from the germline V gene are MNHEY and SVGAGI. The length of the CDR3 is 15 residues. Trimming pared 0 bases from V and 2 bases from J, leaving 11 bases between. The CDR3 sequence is CASSYSLGDTYEQYF. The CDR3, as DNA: TGTGCCAGCAGTTACTCCCTAGGGGACACCTACGAGCAGTACTTC.

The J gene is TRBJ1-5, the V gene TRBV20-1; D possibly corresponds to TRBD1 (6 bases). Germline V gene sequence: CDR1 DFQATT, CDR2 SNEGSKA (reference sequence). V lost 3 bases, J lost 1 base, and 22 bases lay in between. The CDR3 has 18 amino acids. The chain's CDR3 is CSASATGTFFISNQPQHF. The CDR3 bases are TGCAGTGCTAGTGCTACAGGGACCTTTTTTATAAGCAATCAGCCCCAGCATTTT.

Here the CDR3 reads CASSGPLDPSYEQYF. For the CDR3, the DNA is TGCGCCAGCAGTGGCCCCCTAGACCCCTCCTACGAGCAGTACTTC. The chain recombines TRBV10-1 with TRBJ2-7; D is ambiguous. V lost 4 bases, J lost 0 bases, and 13 bases lay in between. This CDR3 spans 15 amino acids. Germline CDR1 WNHNN, CDR2 SYGVQD (reference sequence).

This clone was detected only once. The DNA for the CDR3 is TGTGCCAGTAGTATCGGGACTAGCACCACCGGGGAGCTGTTTTTT. As protein: CASSIGTSTTGELFF. The chain uses TRBV19 and TRBJ2-2; 9 positions agree with TRBD2. V lost 3 bases to trimming and J lost 4 bases; unmatched junction nucleotides: 3. Germline CDR1 LNHDA, CDR2 SQIVND (reference sequence). The CDR3 consists of 15 residues.

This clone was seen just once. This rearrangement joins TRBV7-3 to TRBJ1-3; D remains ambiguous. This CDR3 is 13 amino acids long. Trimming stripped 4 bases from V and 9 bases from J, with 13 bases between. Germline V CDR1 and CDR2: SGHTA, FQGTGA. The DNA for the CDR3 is TGTGCCAGCAGCTCCCCCCCCCGGGGCACCATATATTTT. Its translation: CASSSPPRGTIYF.

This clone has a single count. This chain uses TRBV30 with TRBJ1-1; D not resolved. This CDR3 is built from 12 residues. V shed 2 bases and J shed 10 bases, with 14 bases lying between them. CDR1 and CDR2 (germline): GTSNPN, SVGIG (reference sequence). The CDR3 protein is CAWSPGVWAAFF. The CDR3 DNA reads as TGTGCCTGGAGTCCCGGTGTTTGGGCAGCTTTCTTT.

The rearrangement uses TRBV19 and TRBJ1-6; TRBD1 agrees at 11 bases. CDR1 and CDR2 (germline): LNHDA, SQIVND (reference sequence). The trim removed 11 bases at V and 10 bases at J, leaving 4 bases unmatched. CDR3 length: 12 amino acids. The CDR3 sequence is CACRTGGSPLHF. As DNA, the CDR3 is TGTGCCTGCCGGACAGGGGGCTCACCCCTCCACTTT.

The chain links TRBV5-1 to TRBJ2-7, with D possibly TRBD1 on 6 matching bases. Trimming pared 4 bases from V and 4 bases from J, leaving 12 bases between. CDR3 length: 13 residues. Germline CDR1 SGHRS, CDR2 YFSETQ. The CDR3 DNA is TGCGCCAGCAGCGCCGGACAGTTATACGAGCAGTACTTC. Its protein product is CASSAGQLYEQYF.

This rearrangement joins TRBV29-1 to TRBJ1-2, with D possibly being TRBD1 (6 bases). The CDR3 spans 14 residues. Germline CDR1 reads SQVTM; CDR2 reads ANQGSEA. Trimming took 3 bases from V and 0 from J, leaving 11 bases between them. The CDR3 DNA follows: TGCAGCGTTGATTTGCAGGGGACTAACTATGGCTACACCTTC. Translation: CSVDLQGTNYGYTF.

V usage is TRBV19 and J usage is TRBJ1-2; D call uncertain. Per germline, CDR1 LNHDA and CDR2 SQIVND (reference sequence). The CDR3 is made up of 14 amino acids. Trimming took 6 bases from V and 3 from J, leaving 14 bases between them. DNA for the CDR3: TGTGCCAGTAGCCTAAACGGTCCGGACTATGGCTACACCTTC. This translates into CASSLNGPDYGYTF. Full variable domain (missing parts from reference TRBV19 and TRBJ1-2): DGGITQSPKYLFRKEGQNVTLSCEQNLNHDAMYWYRQDPGQGLRLIYYSQIVNDFQKGDIAEGYSVSREKKESFPLTVTSAQKNPTAFYLCASSLNGPDYGYTFGSGTRLTVV.

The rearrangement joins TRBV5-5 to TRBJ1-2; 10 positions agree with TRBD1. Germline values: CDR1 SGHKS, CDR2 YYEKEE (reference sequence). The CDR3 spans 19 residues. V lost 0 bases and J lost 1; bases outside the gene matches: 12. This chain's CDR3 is CASSLAPGTGANINYGYTF. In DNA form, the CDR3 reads TGTGCCAGCAGCTTGGCGCCAGGGACAGGGGCGAACATTAACTATGGCTACACCTTC.